This passage covers 28 T cell receptor beta chains from one sample sequenced in a study of cytomegalovirus exposure and HLA in healthy donors. PCR used 60 Vbeta primers and 13 Jbeta primers. Assay: immunoSEQ multiplex PCR; the TCRdb copy retains only in-frame clones and omits some. The data include fewer than 85,000 clones; the top ten clones carry about 5%. The sample taken for sequencing was PBMCs. The receptors derive from a woman aged 40 to 49 in good health and CMV-seropositive.

The CDR3 reads CASSYLDRVNTEAFF. CDR3 sequence (DNA): TGTGCCAGCAGTTACCTAGACAGGGTGAACACTGAAGCTTTCTTT. The chain joins TRBV6-5 to TRBJ1-1; 7 bases line up with TRBD1. The CDR3 has 15 residues. V was pared by 2 bases and J by 0 bases, with 3 bases of the junction left unmatched. From germline, CDR1 is MNHEY and CDR2 SVGAGI.

The rearrangement links TRBV7-3 to TRBJ1-1; possibly TRBD1 for D (6 bases). V gave up 1 base and J gave up 2 bases, with 11 bases separating them. The CDR3 runs 15 residues. Per the germline V gene, CDR1 is SGHTA and CDR2 is FQGTGA. This chain's CDR3 is CASSLRGGTNTEAFF. In nucleotides, the CDR3 is TGTGCCAGCAGCTTAAGAGGGGGAACTAACACTGAAGCTTTCTTT.

The V gene is TRBV6-5, the J gene TRBJ2-7; 8 bases map to TRBD2. Germline assignment: CDR1 MNHEY and CDR2 SVGAGI. The CDR3 is 15 amino acids. V shed 0 bases, J shed 0 bases, and the junction held 1 base outside the gene matches. In nucleotides, the CDR3 is TGTGCCAGCAGTTACTCGAGCGGGAGCTCCTACGAGCAGTACTTC. Protein sequence: CASSYSSGSSYEQYF.

The chain recombines TRBV14 with TRBJ2-3, with D perhaps TRBD2 (5 bases). CDR3 size: 13 residues. Germline V lookup: CDR1 SGHDN, CDR2 FVKESK. V dropped 1 base and J dropped 5 bases, with 7 bases sitting between them. In DNA form, the CDR3 reads TGTGCCAGCAGCCAAGGGGCGGGAGATACGCAGTATTTT. It specifies CASSQGAGDTQYF.

This chain connects TRBV13 to TRBJ2-5; TRBD1 matches at 10 bases. Germline trimming cut 4 bases from V and 2 bases from J; bases unmatched to any gene: 7. CDR3 length equals 16 residues. CDR1 is PRHDT and CDR2 is FYEKMQ in the germline V gene (reference sequence). The CDR3 nucleotides read TGTGCCAGCAGCTCACTACCGGGACAGGGGCAAGAGACCCAGTACTTC. As protein: CASSSLPGQGQETQYF.

The V call is TRBV5-1, the J call TRBJ1-2; perhaps TRBD1 as D (6 bases). CDR1 is SGHRS and CDR2 is YFSETQ in the germline V gene. The CDR3 loop spans 14 amino acids. V was shortened by 0 bases and J by 2 bases, with 8 bases between the two germline ends. The DNA for the CDR3 is TGCGCCAGCAGCTTGGAGGGGGGGAACTATGGCTACACCTTC. Translation: CASSLEGGNYGYTF. Supplemented by reference TRBV5-1 and TRBJ1-2, the full variable domain reads KAGVTQTPRYLIKTRGQQVTLSCSPISGHRSVSWYQQTPGQGLQFLFEYFSETQRNKGNFPGRFSGRQFSNSRSEMNVSTLELGDSALYLCASSLEGGNYGYTFGSGTRLTVV.

The CDR3 loop is CASSQSDRAEQYF. The CDR3 coding sequence is TGCGCCAGCAGCCAATCGGACAGGGCCGAGCAGTACTTC. The chain combines TRBV4-1 with TRBJ2-7; TRBD1 agrees at 8 bases. The J segment lost 6 bases and the V segment lost 2 bases, leaving 3 bases of the junction unmatched. The CDR3 covers 13 residues. CDR1 and CDR2 (germline): MGHRA, YSYEKL.

The V gene is TRBV19, the J gene TRBJ1-5; 7 bases are shared with TRBD1. The CDR3 covers 15 residues. Trimming removed 10 bases from V and 3 bases from J; junction bases left unmatched: 12. The germline V gene has CDR1 LNHDA and CDR2 SQIVND (reference sequence). Here the CDR3 reads CATATGSGSNQPQHF. CDR3 bases: TGTGCCACCGCGACAGGGAGTGGTTCCAATCAGCCCCAGCATTTT.

V gene TRBV28 combines with J gene TRBJ2-1; TRBD1 agrees at 7 bases. Trimming cost V 7 bases and J 5 bases; bases outside gene matches: 8. Germline CDR1 and CDR2: MDHEN and SYDVKM. The CDR3 is 14 amino acids. CDR3 sequence (DNA): TGTGCCAGCACCCCTGCTGACAGGGACAATGAGCAGTTCTTC. Residues: CASTPADRDNEQFF.

This rearrangement joins TRBV5-4 to TRBJ2-7; 9 bases are a match to TRBD2. The germline gives CDR1 SGHNT, CDR2 YYREEE (reference sequence). V dropped 2 bases and J dropped 6; count of bases not matched to a gene: 9. The CDR3 loop spans 15 amino acids. CDR3: CASSLGTSSWGEQYF. The CDR3 nucleotides are TGTGCCAGCAGCTTAGGGACTAGCTCCTGGGGCGAGCAGTACTTC.

The chain joins TRBV4-2 to TRBJ1-2, with 8 bases aligning to TRBD1. The CDR3 spans 18 residues. Germline values: CDR1 LGHNA, CDR2 YNFKEQ. J lost 4 bases, V lost 0 bases, and 13 bases had no gene match. CDR3 loop: CASSQDYRQGRWPYGYTF. The CDR3 DNA reads TGTGCCAGCAGCCAAGATTATCGACAGGGGAGATGGCCCTATGGCTACACCTTC.

As to this clone: The CDR3 end shows no conserved phenylalanine or tryptophan, and so a read error is likely. This chain links TRBV4-2 with TRBJ2-7; no clear D. Trimming removed 2 bases at V and 1 base at J, with 12 bases between. The CDR3 extends over 15 amino acids. Germline V lookup: CDR1 LGHNA, CDR2 YNFKEQ. Written as DNA, the CDR3 is TGTGCCAGCAGCCAAATCAAAGACTTATCCTACGAGCAGTACTCC. It specifies CASSQIKDLSYEQYS.

V and J are TRBV19 and TRBJ2-6; the match to TRBD2 covers 7 bases. Germline V gives CDR1 LNHDA, CDR2 SQIVND (reference sequence). With 3 bases clipped from V and 1 base from J, the junction kept 6 bases outside the gene matches. CDR3 length: 17 amino acids. The CDR3 DNA reads TGTGCCAGTAGTATTCGGGGGGACCTTTCTGGGGCCAACGTCCTGACTTTC. Translating it yields CASSIRGDLSGANVLTF.

The chain links TRBV28 to TRBJ2-7; D gene uncertain. The ends were cut back, 7 bases at V and 3 bases at J, with 7 bases in the middle. The CDR3 consists of 11 residues. From germline, CDR1 is MDHEN and CDR2 SYDVKM. The CDR3 bases are TGTGCCAGCACAACGAGCTACGAGCAGTACTTC. Translated: CASTTSYEQYF.

The V and J genes are TRBV27 and TRBJ1-1; possible D gene TRBD1, 5 bases. Per germline, CDR1 MNHEY and CDR2 SMNVEV (reference sequence). CDR3 length equals 12 residues. V lost 2 bases to trimming and J lost 6 bases, with 7 bases between them. DNA for the CDR3: TGTGCCAGCAGTTTACCAGGGCCTGAAGCTTTCTTT. The encoded protein is CASSLPGPEAFF.

The rearrangement links TRBV5-4 to TRBJ2-5; 12 nucleotides line up with TRBD1. CDR1 is SGHNT, CDR2 YYREEE, per germline (reference sequence). V trimming: 6 bases; J trimming: 4 bases; junction bases outside the gene matches: 22. This CDR3 is 20 amino acids long. The CDR3 sequence: CASTVGETRDRGPEGETQYF. Written as DNA, the CDR3 is TGTGCCAGCACCGTCGGGGAGACCCGGGACAGGGGGCCGGAGGGAGAGACCCAGTACTTC.

This CDR3 reads CASNQWEDSPLHF. The DNA for the CDR3 is TGTGCCAGCAACCAGTGGGAGGATTCACCCCTCCACTTT. This chain links TRBV5-5 with TRBJ1-6, with D uncertain. Germline V gene lookup returns CDR1 SGHKS and CDR2 YYEKEE (reference sequence). This CDR3 is 13 amino acids long. Trimming shortened V by 6 bases and J by 8 bases, and 12 bases separated the two germline ends.

The CDR3 sequence: CASSSSSGSSEQYF. The CDR3 nucleotides read TGTGCCAGCAGCTCGAGCTCCGGGTCCAGCGAGCAGTACTTC. V and J are TRBV7-3 and TRBJ2-7; the D is unclear. Germline V lookup: CDR1 SGHTA, CDR2 FQGTGA. With 4 bases removed from V and 6 bases from J, the gap between germline ends came to 16 bases. There are 14 residues in the CDR3.

The chain has TRBV6-1 and TRBJ2-7; possibly TRBD1 for D (6 bases). The CDR3 sequence is 14 residues long. The germline V gene encodes CDR1 MNHNS and CDR2 SASEGT. Between the trimmed V and J ends, which lost 6 bases and 0 bases, there was a span of 12 bases. The DNA for the CDR3 is TGTGCCAGCAGCCCAGACAGGACCTCCTACGAGCAGTACTTC. Protein sequence: CASSPDRTSYEQYF.

This sequence joins TRBV6-1 and TRBJ2-1, with 10 bases aligning to TRBD2. The CDR3 has 15 amino acids. CDR1 MNHNS and CDR2 SASEGT come from the germline V gene. Trimming removed 2 bases from V and 10 bases from J; junction bases left unmatched: 8. The CDR3 region is CASSEILAGASEQFF. The CDR3 region has the DNA TGTGCCAGCAGTGAAATCCTAGCGGGGGCTAGCGAGCAGTTCTTC.

The chain is built from TRBV6-1 and TRBJ1-5, with D perhaps matching TRBD1 (6 bases). The germline gives CDR1 MNHNS, CDR2 SASEGT. Trimming pared 5 bases from V and 6 bases from J, leaving 17 bases between. This CDR3 contains 15 residues. The CDR3 here is CASSSLGGAGQPQHF. CDR3 in DNA: TGTGCCAGCAGTTCCCTAGGGGGGGCGGGTCAGCCCCAGCATTTT.

As concerns this clone: This CDR3 is missing its conserved last phenylalanine or tryptophan, likely due to a read error. The chain has TRBV6-1 and TRBJ2-4, with D hard to call. Germline V gives CDR1 MNHNS, CDR2 SASEGT. The CDR3 length is 18 residues. V lost 1 base to trimming and J lost 0 bases, with 16 bases between them. As DNA, the CDR3 is TGTGCCAGCAGTGAAGTAATGGAACAGATCCTAGCCAAAAACATTCAGTACCTC. This codes for CASSEVMEQILAKNIQYL.

This sequence joins TRBV4-1 and TRBJ2-1, with D possibly TRBD2 on 5 matching bases. Per the germline V gene, CDR1 is MGHRA and CDR2 is YSYEKL. V lost 0 bases and J lost 0, with 6 bases in between. The CDR3 length is 15 residues. The CDR3 bases are TGCGCCAGCAGCCAAGAGGACTTCTCCTACAATGAGCAGTTCTTC. It yields the protein CASSQEDFSYNEQFF.

The chain is built from TRBV9 and TRBJ2-1, with 9 bases identical to TRBD2. The CDR3 sequence is 15 residues long. The germline CDR1 and CDR2 sequences are SGDLS and YYNGEE. V gave up 6 bases and J gave up 8 bases; unmatched junction bases: 12. CDR3 region: CASTPSGGGADEQFF. The CDR3, as DNA: TGTGCCAGCACCCCGTCGGGCGGGGGGGCCGATGAGCAGTTCTTC. Together with reference TRBV9 and TRBJ2-1, the CDR3 gives the full variable domain: DSGVTQTPKHLITATGQRVTLRCSPRSGDLSVYWYQQSLDQGLQFLIQYYNGEERAKGNILERFSAQQFPDLHSELNLSSLELGDSALYFCASTPSGGGADEQFFGPGTRLTVL.

The chain carries TRBV5-1 and TRBJ1-3; 7 nucleotides align to TRBD1. V was pared by 4 bases and J by 0 bases, with 7 bases of the junction left unmatched. The CDR3 covers 16 residues. Germline V gene sequence: CDR1 SGHRS, CDR2 YFSETQ. For the CDR3, the DNA is TGCGCCAGCAGCGGGTCAGGGGGTTCCTCTGGAAACACCATATATTTT. Translating gives CASSGSGGSSGNTIYF.

The rearrangement uses TRBV9 and TRBJ2-1; TRBD1 matches 8 bases. The germline gives CDR1 SGDLS, CDR2 YYNGEE. Losses at the gene ends were 8 bases for V and 2 bases for J; bases not matched to a gene: 6. The CDR3 loop spans 14 amino acids. The chain's CDR3 is CASSQGATYNEQFF. The DNA for the CDR3 is TGTGCCAGTTCGCAGGGGGCTACCTACAATGAGCAGTTCTTC.

The gene calls are TRBV7-2 and TRBJ2-7, with D perhaps TRBD2 (5 bases). The ends were cut back, 1 base at V and 0 bases at J, with 10 bases in the middle. From germline, CDR1 is SGHTA and CDR2 FQGNSA. The CDR3 contains 15 residues. CDR3 amino acids: CASSLDSDSSYEQYF. The CDR3 nucleotides read TGTGCCAGCAGCTTAGATAGCGACTCCTCCTACGAGCAGTACTTC.

The chain is built from TRBV9 and TRBJ1-1; 8 nucleotides line up with TRBD1. CDR3 length: 13 amino acids. CDR1 SGDLS and CDR2 YYNGEE come from the germline V gene. The trim removed 4 bases at V and 6 bases at J, leaving 5 bases unmatched. CDR3: CASSSGGLAEAFF. CDR3 coding DNA: TGTGCCAGCAGCTCAGGGGGCCTGGCTGAAGCTTTCTTT.